These 13 T cell receptor beta chains share one sample of origin, sequenced in a study of T-cell memory formation after mild COVID-19. Using its own MiXCR run on the 5' RACE reads, TCRdb lists one record per CDR3 protein. The sample records approximately 250,000 distinct CDR3 sequences, 15% to 20% being singletons. Source material: PBMCs or a T cell subset sorted from them (not recorded which). The receptors were sampled from a young man who had mild COVID-19 (a few samples of this study predate the infection). Cell type and time point are not known.

V is TRBV5-4 and J is TRBJ2-3; D unclear. CDR1 SGHNT and CDR2 YYREEE come from the germline V gene (reference sequence). CDR3 length: 13 amino acids. Deletions cut 1 base from V and 4 bases from J, with 7 bases between. The CDR3 reads CASSLTEADTQYF. CDR3 in DNA: TGTGCCAGCAGCTTGACAGAGGCAGATACGCAGTATTTT.

This clonotype was counted ten times or more. The chain joins TRBV11-2 to TRBJ2-3; D may be TRBD1 (5 bases). The CDR3 is 15 amino acids. Germline assignment: CDR1 SGHAT and CDR2 FQNNGV. V was pared by 6 bases and J by 2 bases, with 15 bases between. The CDR3 spells CASRGLRVHTDTQYF. As DNA, the CDR3 is TGTGCCAGCAGGGGTCTCAGGGTCCACACAGATACGCAGTATTTT.

Here the CDR3 reads CSARGGPGYEQYF. The CDR3 region has the DNA TGCAGTGCGCGCGGAGGACCCGGGTACGAGCAGTACTTC. This chain links TRBV20-1 with TRBJ2-7; possibly TRBD2 for D (5 bases). This CDR3 contains 13 residues. V lost 6 bases, J lost 4 bases, and 16 bases lay in between. The germline V gene encodes CDR1 DFQATT and CDR2 SNEGSKA (reference sequence).

J is TRBJ2-3 and V is TRBV4-3; D is possibly TRBD2 (5 bases). The germline CDR1 and CDR2 sequences are LGHNA and YSLEER. CDR3 length: 16 residues. Trimming stripped 3 bases from V and 0 bases from J, with 13 bases between. For the CDR3, the DNA is TGCGCCAGCAGCCAGGGCCAGCGGCCTAGCACAGATACGCAGTATTTT. It is translated as CASSQGQRPSTDTQYF.

This clonotype was counted many times. The V and J genes are TRBV12-3 or TRBV12-4 and TRBJ1-1, with D perhaps TRBD1 (5 bases). The V end was cut by 3 bases, the J end by 0 bases, with 8 bases between. CDR3 size: 14 residues. CDR3 protein: CASSLRGLNTEAFF. DNA for the CDR3: TGTGCCAGCAGTTTGCGGGGACTGAACACTGAAGCTTTCTTT.

In its sample, this clonotype was seen a few times. The J gene is TRBJ2-1, the V gene TRBV6-2 or TRBV6-3; TRBD2 matches at 8 bases. Per the germline V gene, CDR1 is MNHEY and CDR2 is SVGEGT. The CDR3 covers 16 residues. With V trimmed by 8 bases and J by 4 bases, 13 bases remained unmatched. The CDR3 DNA sequence: TGTGCCAGCTACCGGTGGGGCGGGGGGACTTACAATGAGCAGTTCTTC. This sequence encodes CASYRWGGGTYNEQFF.

This rearrangement joins TRBV25-1 to TRBJ2-5; 7 nucleotides align to TRBD2. Germline V gene sequence: CDR1 MGHDK, CDR2 SYGVNS. This CDR3 is built from 13 residues. With 4 bases clipped from V and 6 bases from J, the junction kept 5 bases outside the gene matches. For the CDR3, the DNA is TGTGCCAGCAGTGCGACCGGGGGGAAGACCCAGTACTTC. Translating gives CASSATGGKTQYF. The full variable domain, with the rest looked up from reference TRBV25-1 and TRBJ2-5, is EADIYQTPRYLVIGTGKKITLECSQTMGHDKMYWYQQDPGMELHLIHYSYGVNSTEKGDLSSESTVSRIRTEHFPLTLESARPSHTSQYLCASSATGGKTQYFGPGTRLLVL.

The chain couples TRBV7-9 to TRBJ2-1; D remains ambiguous. Trimming took 5 bases from V and 7 from J, leaving 12 bases between them. Per germline, CDR1 SEHNR and CDR2 FQNEAQ (reference sequence). This CDR3 comprises 13 residues. For the CDR3, the DNA is TGTGCCAGCAGCCACCTCCCCCGGAATGAGCAGTTCTTC. Translated, it gives CASSHLPRNEQFF.

The chain carries TRBV27 and TRBJ1-5; 7 bases map to TRBD1. The germline V gene has CDR1 MNHEY and CDR2 SMNVEV (reference sequence). V lost 5 bases, J lost 7 bases, and 5 bases stayed unmatched. The CDR3 consists of 13 residues. CDR3 residues: CASSPLTGQPQHF. CDR3 nucleotides: TGTGCCAGCAGTCCTCTGACAGGGCAGCCCCAGCATTTT.

There are many counts of this clonotype. The chain couples TRBV5-1 to TRBJ2-4; 8 bases are shared with TRBD1. J gave up 7 bases and V 1 base, and 7 bases lay outside the gene matches. The CDR3 has 15 amino acids. Germline assignment: CDR1 SGHRS and CDR2 YFSETQ. CDR3 loop: CASSLQGATRNIQYF. The CDR3 DNA follows: TGCGCCAGCAGCTTGCAGGGGGCTACGAGGAACATTCAGTACTTC. The full variable domain, with the rest looked up from reference TRBV5-1 and TRBJ2-4, is KAGVTQTPRYLIKTRGQQVTLSCSPISGHRSVSWYQQTPGQGLQFLFEYFSETQRNKGNFPGRFSGRQFSNSRSEMNVSTLELGDSALYLCASSLQGATRNIQYFGAGTRLSVL.

This clonotype was seen only a few times. The V call is TRBV3-1, the J call TRBJ1-6; unclear D gene. The ends were cut back, 1 base at V and 3 bases at J, with 4 bases in the middle. This CDR3 comprises 14 residues. CDR1 LGHDT and CDR2 YNNKEL come from the germline V gene (reference sequence). CDR3 sequence reads: CASSQVGYNSPLHF. The CDR3 DNA reads as TGTGCCAGCAGCCAAGTGGGCTATAATTCACCCCTCCACTTT.

The chain links TRBV4-1 to TRBJ1-5; a possible D gene is TRBD1 (5 bases). Trimming removed 0 bases at V and 3 bases at J, with 9 bases between. Looked up from germline, CDR1 is MGHRA and CDR2 is YSYEKL. The CDR3 loop spans 15 amino acids. Written as DNA, the CDR3 is TGCGCCAGCAGCCAAGAGGGGCCTTTCAATCAGCCCCAGCATTTT. It codes for CASSQEGPFNQPQHF.

The chain joins TRBV7-2 to TRBJ1-2; 8 nucleotides agree with TRBD1. Germline assignment: CDR1 SGHTA and CDR2 FQGNSA. There are 15 residues in the CDR3. The ends lost 5 bases at V and 7 bases at J; junction bases unmatched: 12. CDR3 sequence reads: CASSPSRGTGAGYTF. CDR3 DNA: TGTGCCAGCAGCCCCAGCCGGGGGACAGGTGCTGGCTACACCTTC.